This T cell receptor beta chain was sequenced during a study of cytomegalovirus exposure and HLA in healthy donors. PCR involved 60 Vbeta and 13 Jbeta primers. Repertoires were generated with immunoSEQ multiplex PCR, while TCRdb's copy carries only in-frame clones and drops some. The table includes roughly 170,000 clones, roughly four fifths detected once. This clone was counted between two and nine times. What it recognizes is unknown. The V and J ends lost 8 bases and 9 bases respectively, with 17 bases between them. The CDR3 spans 13 residues. CDR1 and CDR2 (germline): LGHNA, YNFKEQ. General observations from the study: Per a later analysis, about 15,000 TCR beta sequences showed association with HLA alleles at 0.05 false discovery rate.

The gene calls are TRBV4-2 and TRBJ2-1; TRBD2 is a possible D gene (5 bases). The sequenced material came from PBMCs. This sequence originates from a man aged 50-60 years in good health and CMV-seronegative. This CDR3 is CASLRRTRTEQFF. The CDR3 DNA reads TGTGCCAGCTTACGTAGGACTCGAACTGAGCAGTTCTTC.